The present entry profiles one TCR beta chain with its context. The data were produced by immunoSEQ multiplex PCR, yet TCRdb's version contains in-frame clones alone and is incomplete. The data contain 88,000 or so clones, 70% to 90% of them singletons. The data were obtained in a study of blood T cell repertoires in COVID-19. For the study at large: From T cells, B-cell-depleted T cells, or PBMCs came the material, which was cDNA or gDNA.

V lost 2 bases and J 1 base, leaving 15 bases between the germline ends. Germline values: CDR1 KGHSH, CDR2 LQKENI. The CDR3 spans 16 residues. The source of this sequence is a man aged 55-75 years with acute or convalescent COVID-19. V usage is TRBV18 and J usage is TRBJ2-7, with D perhaps TRBD2 (5 bases). The sample was peripheral blood. The CDR3 loop reads CASSPKASIASYEQYF. The CDR3 nucleotides read TGTGCCAGCTCACCAAAGGCTAGTATAGCGTCCTACGAGCAGTACTTC.